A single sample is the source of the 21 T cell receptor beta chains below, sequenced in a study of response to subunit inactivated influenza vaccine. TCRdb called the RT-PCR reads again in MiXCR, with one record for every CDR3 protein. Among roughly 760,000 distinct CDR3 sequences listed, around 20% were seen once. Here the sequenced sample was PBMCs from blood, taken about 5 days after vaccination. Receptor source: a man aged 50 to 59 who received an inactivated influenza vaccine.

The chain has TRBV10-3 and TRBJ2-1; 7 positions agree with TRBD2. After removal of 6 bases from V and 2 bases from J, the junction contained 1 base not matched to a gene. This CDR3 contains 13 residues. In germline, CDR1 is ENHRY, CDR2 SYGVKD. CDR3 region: CAIRGRAYNEQFF. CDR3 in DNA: TGTGCCATCAGGGGGAGGGCCTACAATGAGCAGTTCTTC.

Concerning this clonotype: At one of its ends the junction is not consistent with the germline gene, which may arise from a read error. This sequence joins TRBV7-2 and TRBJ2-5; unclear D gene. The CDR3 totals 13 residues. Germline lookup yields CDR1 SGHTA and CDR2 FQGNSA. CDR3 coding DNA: TGTGCCAGCAGCTTAGCCTTTAGAGAGACCCGGTACTTC. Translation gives CASSLAFRETRYF.

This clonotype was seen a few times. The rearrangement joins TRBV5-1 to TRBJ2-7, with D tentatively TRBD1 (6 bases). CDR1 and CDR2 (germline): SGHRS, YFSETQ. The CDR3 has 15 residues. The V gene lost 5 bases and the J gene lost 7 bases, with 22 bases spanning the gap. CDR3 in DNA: TGCGCCAGCAGTGAACAGGGAAGCCCCGTTAATGAGCAGTACTTC. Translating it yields CASSEQGSPVNEQYF.

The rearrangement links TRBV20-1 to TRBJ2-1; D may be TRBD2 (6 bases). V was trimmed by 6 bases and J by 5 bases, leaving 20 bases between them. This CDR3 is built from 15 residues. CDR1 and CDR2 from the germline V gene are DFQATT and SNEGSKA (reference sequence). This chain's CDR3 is CSATPISGLNNEQFF. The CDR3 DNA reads TGCAGTGCGACCCCGATAAGCGGGCTAAACAATGAGCAGTTCTTC.

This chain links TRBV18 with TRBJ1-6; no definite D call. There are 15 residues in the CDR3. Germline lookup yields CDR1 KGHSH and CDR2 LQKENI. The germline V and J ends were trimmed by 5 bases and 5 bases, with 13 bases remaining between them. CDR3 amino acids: CASSSGLTDNSPLHF. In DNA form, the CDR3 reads TGTGCCAGCTCATCGGGCCTCACAGATAATTCACCCCTCCACTTT.

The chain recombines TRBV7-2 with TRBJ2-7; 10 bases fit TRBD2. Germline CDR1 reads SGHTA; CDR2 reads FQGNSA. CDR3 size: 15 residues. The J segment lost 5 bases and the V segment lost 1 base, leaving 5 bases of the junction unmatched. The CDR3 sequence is CASSLGGLAVDEQYF. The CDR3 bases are TGTGCCAGCAGCTTAGGTGGACTAGCGGTAGACGAGCAGTACTTC.

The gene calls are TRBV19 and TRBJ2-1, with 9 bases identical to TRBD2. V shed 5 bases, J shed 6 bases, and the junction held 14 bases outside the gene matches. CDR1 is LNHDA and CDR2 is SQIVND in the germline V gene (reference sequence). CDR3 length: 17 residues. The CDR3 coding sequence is TGTGCCAGTAGTTTTCGACGACTAGCGGAGGGGGGCAATGAGCAGTTCTTC. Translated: CASSFRRLAEGGNEQFF.

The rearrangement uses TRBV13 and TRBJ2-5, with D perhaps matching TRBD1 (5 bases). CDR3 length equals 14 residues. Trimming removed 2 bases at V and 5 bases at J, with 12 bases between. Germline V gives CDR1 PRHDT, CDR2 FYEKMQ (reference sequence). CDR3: CASSLRGRWETQYF. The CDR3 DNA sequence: TGTGCCAGCAGCTTAAGGGGTCGTTGGGAGACCCAGTACTTC.

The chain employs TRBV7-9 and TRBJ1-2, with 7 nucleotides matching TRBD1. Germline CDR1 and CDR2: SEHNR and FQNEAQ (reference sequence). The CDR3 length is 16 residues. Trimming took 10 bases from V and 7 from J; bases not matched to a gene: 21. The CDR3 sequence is CATCKTFGQVCFGYTF. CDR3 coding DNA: TGTGCCACCTGTAAGACATTCGGACAGGTTTGCTTTGGCTACACCTTC.

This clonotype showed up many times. Here the CDR3 DNA reads TGTGCCAGCAGCAAACAGGGAAGCAATCAGCCCCAGCATTTT. This translates into CASSKQGSNQPQHF. The chain couples TRBV7-2 to TRBJ1-5; perhaps TRBD1 as D (6 bases). CDR1 is SGHTA and CDR2 is FQGNSA in the germline V gene. This CDR3 contains 14 residues. V shed 5 bases and J shed 1 base, with 9 bases lying between them.

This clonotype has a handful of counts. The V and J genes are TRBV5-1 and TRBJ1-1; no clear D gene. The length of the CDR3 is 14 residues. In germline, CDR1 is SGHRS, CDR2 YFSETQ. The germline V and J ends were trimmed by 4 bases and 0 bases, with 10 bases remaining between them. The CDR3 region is CASSVKGMNTEAFF. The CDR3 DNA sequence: TGCGCCAGCAGCGTGAAAGGAATGAACACTGAAGCTTTCTTT.

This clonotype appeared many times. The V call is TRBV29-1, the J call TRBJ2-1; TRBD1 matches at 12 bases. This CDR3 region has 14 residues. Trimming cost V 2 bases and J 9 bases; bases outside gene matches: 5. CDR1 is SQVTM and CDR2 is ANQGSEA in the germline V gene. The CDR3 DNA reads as TGCAGCGTTGAAACGGGACAGGGGGCGCGTGAGCAGTTCTTC. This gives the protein CSVETGQGAREQFF.

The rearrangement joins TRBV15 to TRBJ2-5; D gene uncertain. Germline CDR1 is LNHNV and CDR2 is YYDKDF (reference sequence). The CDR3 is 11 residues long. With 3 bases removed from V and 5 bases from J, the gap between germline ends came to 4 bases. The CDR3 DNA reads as TGTGCCACCAGCAGGAGTGAGACCCAGTACTTC. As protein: CATSRSETQYF.

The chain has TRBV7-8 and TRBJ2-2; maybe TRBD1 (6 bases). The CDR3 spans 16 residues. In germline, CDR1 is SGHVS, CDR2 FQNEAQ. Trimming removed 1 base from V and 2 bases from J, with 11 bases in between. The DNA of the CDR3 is TGTGCCAGCAGCTTAGAGACAGGTTACAACACCGGGGAGCTGTTTTTT. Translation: CASSLETGYNTGELFF.

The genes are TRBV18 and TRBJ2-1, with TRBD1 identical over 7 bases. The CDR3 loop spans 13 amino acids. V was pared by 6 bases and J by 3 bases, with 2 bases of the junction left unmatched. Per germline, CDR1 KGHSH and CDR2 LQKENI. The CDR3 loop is CASSTGDYNEQFF. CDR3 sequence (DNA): TGTGCCAGCTCCACAGGGGACTACAATGAGCAGTTCTTC. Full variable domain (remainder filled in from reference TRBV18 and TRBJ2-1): NAGVMQNPRHLVRRRGQEARLRCSPMKGHSHVYWYRQLPEEGLKFMVYLQKENIIDESGMPKERFSAEFPKEGPSILRIQQVVRGDSAAYFCASSTGDYNEQFFGPGTRLTVL.

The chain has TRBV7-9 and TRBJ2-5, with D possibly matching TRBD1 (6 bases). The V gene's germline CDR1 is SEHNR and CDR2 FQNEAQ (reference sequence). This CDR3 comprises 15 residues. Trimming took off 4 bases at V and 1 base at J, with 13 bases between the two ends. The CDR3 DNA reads TGTGCCAGCAGCTGGGGGCCAATCTCCCAAGAGACCCAGTACTTC. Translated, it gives CASSWGPISQETQYF. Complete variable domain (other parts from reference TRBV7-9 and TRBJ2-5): DTGVSQNPRHKITKRGQNVTFRCDPISEHNRLYWYRQTLGQGPEFLTYFQNEAQLEKSRLLSDRFSAERPKGSFSTLEIQRTEQGDSAMYLCASSWGPISQETQYFGPGTRLLVL.

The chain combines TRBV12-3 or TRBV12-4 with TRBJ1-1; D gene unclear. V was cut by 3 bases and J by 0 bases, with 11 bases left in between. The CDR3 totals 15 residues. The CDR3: CASSFGRILNTEAFF. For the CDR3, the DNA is TGTGCCAGCAGTTTTGGGCGGATACTGAACACTGAAGCTTTCTTT.

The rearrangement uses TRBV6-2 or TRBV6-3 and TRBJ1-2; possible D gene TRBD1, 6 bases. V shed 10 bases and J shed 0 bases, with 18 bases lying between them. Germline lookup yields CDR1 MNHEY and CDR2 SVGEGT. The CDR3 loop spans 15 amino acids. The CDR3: CATNRADSPNYGYTF. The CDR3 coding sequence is TGTGCCACCAACAGAGCGGACAGTCCTAACTATGGCTACACCTTC.

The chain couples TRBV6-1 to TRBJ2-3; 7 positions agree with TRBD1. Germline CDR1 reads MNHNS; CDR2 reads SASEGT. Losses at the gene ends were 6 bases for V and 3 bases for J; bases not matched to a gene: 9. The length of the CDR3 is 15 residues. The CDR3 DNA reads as TGTGCCAGCAGATCGACAGGGAAGTTGACAGATACGCAGTATTTT. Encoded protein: CASRSTGKLTDTQYF.

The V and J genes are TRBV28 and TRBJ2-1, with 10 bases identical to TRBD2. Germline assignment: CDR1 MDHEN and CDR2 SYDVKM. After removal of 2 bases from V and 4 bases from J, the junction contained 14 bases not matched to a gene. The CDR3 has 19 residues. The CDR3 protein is CASSLVSGRSPRGYNEQFF. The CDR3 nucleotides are TGTGCCAGCAGTTTAGTTAGCGGGAGGTCCCCTCGTGGTTACAATGAGCAGTTCTTC.

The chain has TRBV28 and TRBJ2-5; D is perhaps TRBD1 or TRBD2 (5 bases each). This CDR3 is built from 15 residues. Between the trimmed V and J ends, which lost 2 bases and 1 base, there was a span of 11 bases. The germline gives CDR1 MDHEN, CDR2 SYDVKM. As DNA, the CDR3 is TGTGCCAGCAGTTTACCCAGGGACCTCCAAGAGACCCAGTACTTC. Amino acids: CASSLPRDLQETQYF.